The clone carrying this T cell receptor (beta chain) was counted a few times. No antigen is known for it. By 5'RACE template switching, TCR cDNA was produced, with a universal primer site and UMIs added in the process. MiXCR, run by TCRdb on the 5' RACE reads, gives a single entry per CDR3 protein. This sample has 250,000 to 300,000 distinct CDR3 sequences, with approximately 5.2% found just once. This specimen belongs to a study of T cells after yellow fever vaccination. This CDR3 comprises 15 residues. The V segment lost 5 bases and the J segment 4 bases; nucleotides outside the gene matches: 7. CDR1 and CDR2 (germline): SGHAT, FQNNGV. Whole-study findings and limits: Primary-vaccination clones mostly resurfaced post-booster (more than 95% CD4, more than 85% CD8). The secondary T-cell response peaked on day 5, not day 15, but was weaker.

This sequence originates from a man between 18 and 35 years old who received the YFV17D yellow fever vaccine. This chain connects TRBV11-2 to TRBJ2-3; TRBD1 matches 9 bases. Sequencing used CD4+ T cells sorted from PBMCs, obtained on the day of the yellow fever booster vaccination. CDR3 sequence: CASSHYRGPPDTQYF. The DNA of the CDR3 is TGTGCCAGCAGCCACTACAGGGGGCCCCCAGATACGCAGTATTTT. Supplemented by reference TRBV11-2 and TRBJ2-3, the full variable domain reads EAGVAQSPRYKIIEKRQSVAFWCNPISGHATLYWYQQILGQGPKLLIQFQNNGVVDDSQLPKDRFSAERLKGVDSTLKIQPAKLEDSAVYLCASSHYRGPPDTQYFGPGTRLTVL.